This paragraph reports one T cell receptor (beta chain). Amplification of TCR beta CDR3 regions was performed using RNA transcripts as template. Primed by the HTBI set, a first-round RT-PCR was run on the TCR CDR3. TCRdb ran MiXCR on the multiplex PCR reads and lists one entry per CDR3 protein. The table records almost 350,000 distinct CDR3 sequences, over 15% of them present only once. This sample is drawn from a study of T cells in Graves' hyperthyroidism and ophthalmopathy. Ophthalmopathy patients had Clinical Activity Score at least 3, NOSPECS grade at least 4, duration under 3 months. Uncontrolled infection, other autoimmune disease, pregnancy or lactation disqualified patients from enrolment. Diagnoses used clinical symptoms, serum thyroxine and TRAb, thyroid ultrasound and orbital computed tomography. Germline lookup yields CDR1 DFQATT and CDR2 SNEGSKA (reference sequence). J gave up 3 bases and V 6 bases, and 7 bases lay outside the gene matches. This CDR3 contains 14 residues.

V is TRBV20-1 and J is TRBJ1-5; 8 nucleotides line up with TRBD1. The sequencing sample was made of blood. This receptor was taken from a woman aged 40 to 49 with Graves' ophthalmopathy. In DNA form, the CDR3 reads TGCAGTGCCCACGGACAGGGTTACAATCAGCCCCAGCATTTT. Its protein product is CSAHGQGYNQPQHF.